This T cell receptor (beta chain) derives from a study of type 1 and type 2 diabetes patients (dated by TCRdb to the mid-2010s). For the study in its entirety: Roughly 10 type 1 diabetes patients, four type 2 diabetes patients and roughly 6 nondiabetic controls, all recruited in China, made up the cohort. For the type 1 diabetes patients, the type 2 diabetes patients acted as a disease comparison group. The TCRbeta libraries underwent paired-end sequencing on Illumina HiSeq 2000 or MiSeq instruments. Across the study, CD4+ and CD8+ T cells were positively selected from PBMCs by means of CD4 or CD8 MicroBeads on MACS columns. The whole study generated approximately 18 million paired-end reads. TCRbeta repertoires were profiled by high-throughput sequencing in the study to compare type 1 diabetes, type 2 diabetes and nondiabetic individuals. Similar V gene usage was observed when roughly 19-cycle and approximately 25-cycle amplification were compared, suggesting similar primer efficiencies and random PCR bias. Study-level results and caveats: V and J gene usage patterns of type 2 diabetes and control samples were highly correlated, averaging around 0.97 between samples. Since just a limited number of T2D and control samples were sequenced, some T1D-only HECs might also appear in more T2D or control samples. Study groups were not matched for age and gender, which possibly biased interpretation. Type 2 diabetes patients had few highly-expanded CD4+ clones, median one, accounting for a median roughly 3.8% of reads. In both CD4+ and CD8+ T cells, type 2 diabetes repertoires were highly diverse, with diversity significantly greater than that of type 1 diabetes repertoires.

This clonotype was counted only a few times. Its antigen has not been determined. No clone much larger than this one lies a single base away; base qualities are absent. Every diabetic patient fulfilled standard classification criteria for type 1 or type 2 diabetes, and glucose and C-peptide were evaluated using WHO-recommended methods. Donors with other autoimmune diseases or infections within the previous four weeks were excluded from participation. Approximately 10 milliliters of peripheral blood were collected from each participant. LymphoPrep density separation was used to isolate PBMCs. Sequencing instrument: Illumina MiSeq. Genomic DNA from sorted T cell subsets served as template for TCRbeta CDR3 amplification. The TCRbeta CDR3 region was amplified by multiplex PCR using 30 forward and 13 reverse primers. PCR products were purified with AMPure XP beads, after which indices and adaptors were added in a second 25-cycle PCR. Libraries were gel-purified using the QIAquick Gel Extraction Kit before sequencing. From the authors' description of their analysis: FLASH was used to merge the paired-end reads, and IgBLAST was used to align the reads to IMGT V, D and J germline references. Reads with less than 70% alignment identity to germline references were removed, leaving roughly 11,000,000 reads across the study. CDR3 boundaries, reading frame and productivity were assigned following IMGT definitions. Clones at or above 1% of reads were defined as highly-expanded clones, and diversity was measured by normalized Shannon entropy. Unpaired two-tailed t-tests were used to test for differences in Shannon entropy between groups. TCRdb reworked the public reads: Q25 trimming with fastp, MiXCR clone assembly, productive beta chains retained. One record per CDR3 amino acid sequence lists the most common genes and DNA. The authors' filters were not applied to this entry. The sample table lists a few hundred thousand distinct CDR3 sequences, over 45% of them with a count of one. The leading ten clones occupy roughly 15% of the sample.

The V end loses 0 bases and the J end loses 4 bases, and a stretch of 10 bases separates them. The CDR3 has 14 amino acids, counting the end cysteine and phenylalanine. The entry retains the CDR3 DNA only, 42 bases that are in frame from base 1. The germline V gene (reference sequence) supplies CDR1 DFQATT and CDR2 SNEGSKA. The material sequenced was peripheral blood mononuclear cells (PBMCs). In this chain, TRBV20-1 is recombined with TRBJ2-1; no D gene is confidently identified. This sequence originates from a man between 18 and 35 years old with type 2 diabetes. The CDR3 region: CSARDLESYNEQFF. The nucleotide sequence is TGCAGTGCTAGAGATTTGGAATCTTACAATGAGCAGTTCTTC.